These 31 T cell receptor beta chains share one sample of origin, sequenced in a study of tissue T cells after allogeneic stem cell transplantation. The table came from immunoSEQ multiplex PCR; TCRdb's copy has only in-frame clones and leaves some out. The profile shows about 2,700 clones, around 46% of them singletons. Time point reported: mouse harvest day 14 after allogeneic transplant. The graft held 10^6 splenic CD5+ T cells and 10^7 T-cell-depleted bone marrow cells. The material sequenced was gut tissue. These receptors were collected from a female BALB/c mouse given C57BL/6 T cells with graft-versus-host disease after an allogeneic hematopoietic cell transplant.

Notes on this clone: All gene names here are mouse names. The read falls 1 residue short of the CDR3 end, and the missing part is taken from the germline J gene. The chain employs TRBV13-3 and TRBJ2-1; 10 positions agree with TRBD2. Germline trimming cut 5 bases from V and 0 bases from J; bases unmatched to any gene: 5. The length of the CDR3 is 16 residues. In germline, CDR1 is NNHDY, CDR2 SYVADS. Incomplete CDR3 DNA: TGTGCCAGCAGCCCCGGACTGGGGGTTAACTATGCTGAGCAGTTC. Encoded protein: CASSPGLGVNYAEQF. The complete CDR3 reads CASSPGLGVNYAEQFF.

Comment on this clone: The listed genes are named as in mouse. Read data end 1 residue before the CDR3 end; the end is taken from the germline J gene. The chain is built from TRBV26 and TRBJ1-2; weak D call: TRBD1 (5 bases). Germline V lookup: CDR1 KGHPV, CDR2 FQNQEV (reference sequence). The CDR3 is 15 amino acids. Trimming stripped 1 base from V and 3 bases from J, with 12 bases between. The covered CDR3 bases are TGTGCCAGCAGTCTGTTGGGGGTCCTTGACTCCGACTACACC. Amino acid sequence: CASSLLGVLDSDYT. The full-length CDR3 reads as CASSLLGVLDSDYTF.

This clone appeared a few times. Genes and germline are mouse. The sequence runs out 1 residue before the end of the CDR3; the remainder is reconstructed from the germline J gene. This chain connects TRBV16 to TRBJ2-1; TRBD2 matches at 8 bases. The CDR3 extends over 15 amino acids. Germline CDR1 and CDR2: SGHSA and FRNQAP. Trimming cost V 6 bases and J 1 base; bases outside gene matches: 5. CDR3 sequence reads: CASSRDWPNYAEQFF. CDR3 DNA (partial): TGTGCAAGCAGTCGGGACTGGCCAAACTATGCTGAGCAGTTC.

This clone showed up just a few times. Any gene name here is a mouse gene name. The read terminates 1 residue before the CDR3 end, so the remaining end is supplied by the germline J gene. This chain uses TRBV26 with TRBJ1-4; TRBD1 matches at 10 bases. The J segment lost 5 bases and the V segment lost 4 bases, leaving 1 base of the junction unmatched. CDR3 size: 14 residues. The germline CDR1 and CDR2 sequences are KGHPV and FQNQEV (reference sequence). The part of the CDR3 DNA that was read is TGTGCCAGCAGTCGGACAGGGGGGAACGAAAGATTATTT. Protein: CASSRTGGNERLF. From start to end, the CDR3 is CASSRTGGNERLFF.

Remarks on this clone: Mouse gene names apply. The DNA ends 1 residue before the CDR3 does, and the rest of the CDR3 is filled in from the germline J gene. The chain employs TRBV14 and TRBJ1-3; tentative D call: TRBD1 (6 bases). CDR3 length: 14 amino acids. V lost 2 bases and J lost 3, with 9 bases in between. Germline CDR1 SGHDT, CDR2 FRDEAV. The CDR3 bases that were read are TGTGCCAGCAGTTTGGAGGGGGATGGAAATACGCTCTAT. It codes for CASSLEGDGNTLY. The CDR3 as a whole reads CASSLEGDGNTLYF.

Concerning this clone: Mouse germline and gene names are used. The read ends 1 residue before the CDR3 terminus; that terminus is restored from the germline J gene. This sequence joins TRBV3 and TRBJ2-4; no firm D call. Germline V gives CDR1 SNHLY, CDR2 FYNGKV (reference sequence). V was pared by 0 bases and J by 0 bases, with 4 bases between. The CDR3 has 14 residues. The CDR3 sequence: CASSLAVSQNTLYF. The sequenced CDR3 bases are TGTGCCAGCAGCTTAGCAGTTAGTCAAAACACCTTGTAC.

This clone was seen just once. Mouse names are used for the genes. The read ends 1 residue shy of where the CDR3 ends; the end is completed using the germline J gene. The V and J genes are TRBV26 and TRBJ2-5, with D unresolved. The CDR3 runs to 13 residues. V gave up 3 bases and J gave up 3 bases, with 7 bases separating them. In germline, CDR1 is KGHPV, CDR2 FQNQEV (reference sequence). This CDR3 reads CASSLGRQDTQYF. The sequenced part of the CDR3 DNA is TGTGCCAGCAGTCTAGGCAGGCAAGACACCCAGTAC.

On this clone: The germline and genes are mouse ones. The DNA ends 1 residue before the CDR3 does, and the rest of the CDR3 is filled in from the germline J gene. V and J are TRBV5 and TRBJ2-7; 12 bases fit TRBD2. Germline CDR1 is LGHNA and CDR2 is YNLKQL (reference sequence). The CDR3 has 16 residues. The junction had 3 bases not matched to a gene; V was cut back by 0 bases and J by 3 bases. The CDR3 bases that were read are TGTGCCAGCAGCCAAGAGGGGACTGGGGGGTTCTATGAACAGTAC. Its protein product is CASSQEGTGGFYEQY. The full CDR3 is CASSQEGTGGFYEQYF.

Concerning this clone: All gene names here are mouse names. The read terminates 1 residue ahead of where the CDR3 ends, so the germline J gene completes it. V gene TRBV26 combines with J gene TRBJ2-5, with TRBD2 matching 10 bases. The CDR3 runs to 14 residues. Germline V lookup: CDR1 KGHPV, CDR2 FQNQEV (reference sequence). V trimming: 7 bases; J trimming: 4 bases; junction bases outside the gene matches: 5. The CDR3 DNA, read in part, is TGTGCCAGCACCAGGACTGGGGGTAAAGACACCCAGTAC. Residues: CASTRTGGKDTQY. The full-length CDR3 reads as CASTRTGGKDTQYF.

Remarks on this clone: These gene names are mouse names. Incomplete CDR3 DNA: TGTGGTGCTAGGGAGGGGAACTATGAACAGTAC. Protein sequence: CGAREGNYEQY. The full CDR3 sequence reads CGAREGNYEQYF. This chain joins TRBV20 and TRBJ2-7; D gene uncertain. The sequenced fragment ends 1 residue before the CDR3 boundary, so the rest is inferred from the germline J gene. The germline CDR1 and CDR2 sequences are GFQATS and STVNSAI. Trimming stripped 0 bases from V and 3 bases from J, with 6 bases between. The CDR3 length is 12 residues.

The sample holds a few counts of this clone. Genes and germline are mouse. The sequenced CDR3 bases are TGTGCCAGCAGCTTACAGTATGCTGAGCAGTTC. Translating gives CASSLQYAEQF. The entire CDR3 protein is CASSLQYAEQFF. The V and J genes are TRBV4 and TRBJ2-1; D uncertain. The read gets to within 1 residue of the CDR3 end, and the germline J gene fills in the rest. Trimming took off 4 bases at V and 4 bases at J, with 5 bases between the two ends. The germline gives CDR1 LGHDT, CDR2 YNNKQL (reference sequence). The CDR3 extends over 12 amino acids.

This clone was seen a few times. The gene symbols are mouse symbols. The DNA ends 1 residue before the CDR3 does, and the rest of the CDR3 is filled in from the germline J gene. The V call is TRBV26, the J call TRBJ1-1; D possibly corresponds to TRBD1 (6 bases). The CDR3 is 14 amino acids. Germline CDR1 reads KGHPV; CDR2 reads FQNQEV (reference sequence). V lost 2 bases and J lost 0, with 7 bases in between. CDR3 loop: CASSLRGTNTEVFF. CDR3 DNA (partial): TGTGCCAGCAGTCTGAGGGGGACAAACACAGAAGTCTTC.

About this clone itself: Gene names denote mouse genes. The read ends 1 residue before the CDR3 terminus; that terminus is restored from the germline J gene. V is TRBV5 and J is TRBJ1-2; D not certain. In germline, CDR1 is LGHNA, CDR2 YNLKQL (reference sequence). The CDR3 is made up of 12 amino acids. V gave up 1 base and J gave up 4 bases, with 4 bases separating them. Incomplete CDR3 DNA: TGTGCCAGCAGCCAAGTCGGCTCCGACTACACC. This gives the protein CASSQVGSDYT. Given in full, the CDR3 is CASSQVGSDYTF.

This clone is termed medium-sized (0.01 to 0.1%). Gene names and germline match the mouse. The DNA ends 1 residue before the CDR3 does, and the rest of the CDR3 is filled in from the germline J gene. The rearrangement links TRBV26 to TRBJ2-1; D may be TRBD1 or TRBD2 (6 bases each). CDR1 is KGHPV and CDR2 is FQNQEV in the germline V gene (reference sequence). Trimming cost V 1 base and J 6 bases, with 10 bases left between them. CDR3 length equals 14 residues. The chain's CDR3 is CASSLLGAGAEQFF. CDR3 DNA, as far as it was read: TGTGCCAGCAGTCTGTTGGGGGCGGGTGCTGAGCAGTTC.

This clone was seen once. Gene labels here are mouse ones. Read data end 1 residue before the CDR3 end; the end is taken from the germline J gene. This rearrangement joins TRBV12-2 to TRBJ2-5; no clear D gene. The germline CDR1 and CDR2 sequences are SGHLS and HYDKME. The CDR3 is 13 residues long. The V and J ends lost 2 bases and 5 bases respectively, with 10 bases between them. The CDR3: CASSRPSRDTQYF. The sequenced CDR3 bases are TGTGCCAGCTCTCGACCCTCTCGAGACACCCAGTAC.

Remarks on this clone: Each gene name is a mouse one. The sequence runs out 1 residue before the end of the CDR3; the remainder is reconstructed from the germline J gene. The chain is built from TRBV3 and TRBJ2-4; D uncertain. The germline gives CDR1 SNHLY, CDR2 FYNGKV (reference sequence). The CDR3 is 13 amino acids. V lost 5 bases and J 4 bases, leaving 10 bases between the germline ends. The sequenced CDR3 bases are TGTGCCAGCAGCCCAGCCGGAGAAAACACCTTGTAC. Translation gives CASSPAGENTLY. The full CDR3 reads CASSPAGENTLYF.

By share, this clone ranks as medium-sized. Any gene name here is a mouse gene name. The read gets to within 1 residue of the CDR3 end, and the germline J gene fills in the rest. The rearrangement uses TRBV12-1 and TRBJ1-3, with D unresolved. This CDR3 is built from 12 residues. Germline values: CDR1 SGHSN, CDR2 HYEKVE. The V end lost 2 bases, the J end lost 1 base, and 2 bases lay between the germline ends. The CDR3 here is CASSPSGNTLYF. The sequenced part of the CDR3 DNA is TGTGCCAGCTCTCCCTCTGGAAATACGCTCTAT.

A word on this clone: Genes here carry mouse names. The CDR3 end lies 1 residue beyond the end of the read and is filled in from the germline J gene. The chain recombines TRBV26 with TRBJ2-7; the D gene is possibly TRBD1 (6 bases). Trimming removed 3 bases from V and 0 bases from J, with 12 bases in between. CDR1 and CDR2 (germline): KGHPV, FQNQEV (reference sequence). The length of the CDR3 is 15 residues. CDR3 DNA (partial): TGTGCCAGCAGTCTATCCCAGGGGAGCTCCTATGAACAGTAC. This sequence encodes CASSLSQGSSYEQY. The entire CDR3 is CASSLSQGSSYEQYF.

A remark on this clone: The gene symbols are mouse symbols. Sequencing ends 1 residue short of the CDR3 end; the germline J gene provides the rest. The V call is TRBV12-2, the J call TRBJ2-3, with D perhaps TRBD1 (5 bases). The V and J ends lost 0 bases and 0 bases respectively, with 9 bases between them. This CDR3 is built from 15 residues. The V gene's germline CDR1 is SGHLS and CDR2 HYDKME. Here the CDR3 reads CASSLEGFSAETLYF. The part of the CDR3 DNA that was read is TGTGCCAGCTCTCTCGAGGGGTTTAGTGCAGAAACGCTGTAT.

This clone appeared a few times. Germline and genes here are mouse. The CDR3 is cut off 1 residue early in the read; its end comes from the germline J gene. This sequence joins TRBV26 and TRBJ2-5, with 9 bases aligning to TRBD2. CDR3 length: 15 residues. The V gene end was trimmed by 1 base and the J gene end by 5 bases; junction bases not matched to a gene: 4. Germline CDR1 KGHPV, CDR2 FQNQEV (reference sequence). CDR3 DNA, as far as it was read: TGTGCCAGCAGTCTGTGGCTGGGGGGGGGAGACACCCAGTAC. Encoded protein: CASSLWLGGGDTQY. The full CDR3 protein is CASSLWLGGGDTQYF.

Concerning this clone: Gene labels here are mouse ones. The read gets to within 1 residue of the CDR3 end, and the germline J gene fills in the rest. The chain has TRBV26 and TRBJ2-7, with TRBD2 matching 9 bases. V lost 4 bases to trimming and J lost 7 bases; unmatched junction nucleotides: 8. The CDR3 has 14 residues. The germline V gene has CDR1 KGHPV and CDR2 FQNQEV (reference sequence). This CDR3 reads CASSPRDWAGEQYF. The sequenced part of the CDR3 DNA is TGTGCCAGCAGTCCCCGGGACTGGGCGGGAGAACAGTAC.

About this clone: Gene names refer to mouse genes. The CDR3 sequence: CASSPQGHTGQLYF. The sequenced part of the CDR3 DNA is TGTGCCAGCAGTCCACAGGGGCACACCGGGCAGCTCTAC. This rearrangement joins TRBV26 to TRBJ2-2; 7 nucleotides match TRBD1. The read terminates 1 residue ahead of where the CDR3 ends, so the germline J gene completes it. Germline lookup yields CDR1 KGHPV and CDR2 FQNQEV (reference sequence). The CDR3 contains 14 residues. The V gene end was trimmed by 4 bases and the J gene end by 3 bases; junction bases not matched to a gene: 2.

This clone is medium-sized in the sample. All gene names here are mouse names. Read coverage stops 1 residue before the CDR3 terminus; the germline J gene supplies the remainder. This chain uses TRBV13-3 with TRBJ2-2; 7 bases line up with TRBD1. The CDR3 sequence is 13 residues long. CDR1 NNHDY and CDR2 SYVADS come from the germline V gene. The ends lost 6 bases at V and 6 bases at J; junction bases unmatched: 5. The CDR3 spells CASNDRAAGQLYF. The sequenced CDR3 bases are TGTGCCAGCAACGACAGGGCGGCCGGGCAGCTCTAC.

About this clone: Mouse gene names apply. The read falls 1 residue short of the CDR3 end, and the missing part is taken from the germline J gene. The chain recombines TRBV20 with TRBJ2-4, with D perhaps matching TRBD2 (6 bases). The ends were cut back, 0 bases at V and 3 bases at J, with 7 bases in the middle. This CDR3 contains 13 residues. Germline loops: CDR1 GFQATS, CDR2 STVNSAI. The CDR3 is CGARDWGQNTLYF. The part of the CDR3 DNA that was read is TGTGGTGCTAGGGACTGGGGACAAAACACCTTGTAC.

Comment on this clone: All gene names here are mouse names. The read ends 1 residue shy of where the CDR3 ends; the end is completed using the germline J gene. The chain has TRBV26 and TRBJ1-1; D unresolved. Trimming took off 3 bases at V and 2 bases at J, with 7 bases between the two ends. CDR1 and CDR2 (germline): KGHPV, FQNQEV (reference sequence). This CDR3 is built from 13 residues. CDR3 amino acids: CASSLTPNTEVFF. The covered CDR3 bases are TGTGCCAGCAGTCTCACCCCCAACACAGAAGTCTTC.

Only a few counts were recorded for this clone. Gene labels here are mouse ones. Read sequence stops 1 residue before the CDR3 end, and the germline J gene provides the missing end. V usage is TRBV16 and J usage is TRBJ2-7; weak D call: TRBD2 (6 bases). Trimming shortened V by 1 base and J by 4 bases, and 8 bases separated the two germline ends. CDR3 length equals 13 residues. The germline V gene has CDR1 SGHSA and CDR2 FRNQAP. The sequenced part of the CDR3 DNA is TGTGCAAGCAGCTTAGCTACTGGGTATGAACAGTAC. It codes for CASSLATGYEQY. The entire CDR3 protein is CASSLATGYEQYF.

A note on this clone: Gene names are the mouse ones. The read ends 1 residue before the CDR3 terminus; that terminus is restored from the germline J gene. The V gene is TRBV26, the J gene TRBJ2-1; D gene ambiguous. Trimming shortened V by 2 bases and J by 0 bases, and 5 bases separated the two germline ends. Germline V gene sequence: CDR1 KGHPV, CDR2 FQNQEV (reference sequence). The CDR3 is made up of 14 amino acids. CDR3 in amino acids: CASSLTVNYAEQFF. Partial CDR3 DNA: TGTGCCAGCAGTCTGACAGTTAACTATGCTGAGCAGTTC.

Comment on this clone: Gene labels here are mouse ones. The read gets to within 1 residue of the CDR3 end, and the germline J gene fills in the rest. The rearrangement links TRBV26 to TRBJ2-1; D may match TRBD1 or TRBD2 (5 bases each). This CDR3 has 14 residues. Trimming removed 2 bases from V and 0 bases from J, with 5 bases in between. The germline V gene has CDR1 KGHPV and CDR2 FQNQEV (reference sequence). The sequenced CDR3 bases are TGTGCCAGCAGTCTGGGGGGTAACTATGCTGAGCAGTTC. As protein: CASSLGGNYAEQF. The whole CDR3 reads CASSLGGNYAEQFF.

There are a few counts of this clone. Gene names denote mouse genes. This CDR3 reads CASSRQGAQAPLF. Partial CDR3 DNA: TGTGCCAGCAGTCGACAGGGAGCACAGGCTCCGCTT. This chain uses TRBV26 with TRBJ1-5, with 7 bases that match TRBD1. The read terminates 1 residue ahead of where the CDR3 ends, so the germline J gene completes it. The CDR3 is made up of 13 amino acids. V was clipped by 4 bases and J by 7 bases; unmatched bases: 4. In germline, CDR1 is KGHPV, CDR2 FQNQEV (reference sequence).

This clone counts as medium-sized. Germline and genes: mouse. From the germline J gene comes the end of the CDR3, since the read stops 1 residue before it. The chain employs TRBV31 and TRBJ2-2; D is undetermined. The V gene's germline CDR1 is GKSSPN and CDR2 SITVG. The CDR3 has 13 amino acids. Trimming left V 0 bases short and J 1 base short, with 3 bases between. Incomplete CDR3 DNA: TGTGCCTGGAGTCTAGAAAACACCGGGCAGCTCTAC. Translation: CAWSLENTGQLY. The whole CDR3 protein is CAWSLENTGQLYF. The complete variable domain, with remaining parts taken from reference TRBV31 and TRBJ2-2, reads AQTIHQWPVAEIKAVGSPLSLGCTIKGKSSPNLYWYWQATGGTLQQLFYSITVGQVESVVQLNLSASRPKDDQFILSTEKLLLSHSGFYLCAWSLENTGQLYFGEGSKLTVL.

A remark on this clone: Germline and genes: mouse. Read data end 1 residue before the CDR3 end; the end is taken from the germline J gene. The rearrangement links TRBV26 to TRBJ1-1; unclear D gene. This CDR3 has 13 amino acids. V was shortened by 2 bases and J by 3 bases, with 7 bases between the two germline ends. CDR1 and CDR2 (germline): KGHPV, FQNQEV (reference sequence). CDR3 DNA (partial): TGTGCCAGCAGTCTGACTGGGGACACAGAAGTCTTC. Encoded protein: CASSLTGDTEVF. The entire CDR3 sequence reads CASSLTGDTEVFF.